This T cell receptor beta chain originates from a study of blood T cell repertoires in COVID-19. For the study at large: From the United States, Italy and Spain came samples of acute and convalescent COVID-19.

Recruits, aged about 18 to 90 years, lived in around 24 US areas. Clinical histories supplied by participants themselves formed the basis of cohort assignment. Per the original methods: Estimation of nucleated cell counts was performed using reference gene primer amplification. Sequencing used immunoSEQ multiplex PCR; TCRdb keeps in-frame clones, though not all of them. V and J calls and clone size follow that table, whereas D and trimming were derived from the DNA. The data contain 170,000 or so clones, around 73% of them seen just once; the ten biggest clones take up 15% to 20%. V lost 8 bases to trimming and J lost 4 bases; unmatched junction nucleotides: 9. CDR1 is SGHTA and CDR2 is FQGNSA in the germline V gene. The CDR3 covers 15 residues.

This rearrangement joins TRBV7-2 to TRBJ2-2; TRBD1 matches 8 bases. Sequencing was performed on PBMCs or T cells enriched from blood (not recorded which). This receptor was identified in a woman between 45 and 60 years old who had recovered from COVID-19. The CDR3 bases are TGTGCCAGCTCCAGGGGGCTAGCGAGCACCGGGGAGCTGTTTTTT. Translating gives CASSRGLASTGELFF.